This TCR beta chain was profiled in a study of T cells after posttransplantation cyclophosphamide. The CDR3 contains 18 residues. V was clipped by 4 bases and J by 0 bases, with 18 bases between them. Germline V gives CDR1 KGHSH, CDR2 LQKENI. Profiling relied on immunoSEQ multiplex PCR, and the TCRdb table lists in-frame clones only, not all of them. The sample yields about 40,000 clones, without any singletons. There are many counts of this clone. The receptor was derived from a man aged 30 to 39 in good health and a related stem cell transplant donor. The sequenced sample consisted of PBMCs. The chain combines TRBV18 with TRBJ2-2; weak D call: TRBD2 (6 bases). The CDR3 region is CASSRMVSGFANTGELFF. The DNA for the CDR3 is TGTGCCAGCTCACGGATGGTAAGCGGGTTCGCGAACACCGGGGAGCTGTTTTTT.